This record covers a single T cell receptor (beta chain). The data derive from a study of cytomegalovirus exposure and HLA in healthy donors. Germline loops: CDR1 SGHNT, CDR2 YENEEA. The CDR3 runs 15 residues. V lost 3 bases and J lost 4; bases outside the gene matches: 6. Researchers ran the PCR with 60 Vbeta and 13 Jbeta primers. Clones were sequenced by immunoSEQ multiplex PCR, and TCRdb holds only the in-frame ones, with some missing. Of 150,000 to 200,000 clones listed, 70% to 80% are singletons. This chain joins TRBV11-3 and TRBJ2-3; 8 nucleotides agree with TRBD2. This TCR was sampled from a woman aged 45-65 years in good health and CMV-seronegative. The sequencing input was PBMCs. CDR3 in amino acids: CASSFGSGSADTQYF. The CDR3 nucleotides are TGTGCCAGCAGCTTTGGCAGCGGGAGTGCAGATACGCAGTATTTT. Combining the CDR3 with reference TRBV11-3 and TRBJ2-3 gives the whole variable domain EAGVVQSPRYKIIEKKQPVAFWCNPISGHNTLYWYLQNLGQGPELLIRYENEEAVDDSQLPKDRFSAERLKGVDSTLKIQPAELGDSAVYLCASSFGSGSADTQYFGPGTRLTVL.